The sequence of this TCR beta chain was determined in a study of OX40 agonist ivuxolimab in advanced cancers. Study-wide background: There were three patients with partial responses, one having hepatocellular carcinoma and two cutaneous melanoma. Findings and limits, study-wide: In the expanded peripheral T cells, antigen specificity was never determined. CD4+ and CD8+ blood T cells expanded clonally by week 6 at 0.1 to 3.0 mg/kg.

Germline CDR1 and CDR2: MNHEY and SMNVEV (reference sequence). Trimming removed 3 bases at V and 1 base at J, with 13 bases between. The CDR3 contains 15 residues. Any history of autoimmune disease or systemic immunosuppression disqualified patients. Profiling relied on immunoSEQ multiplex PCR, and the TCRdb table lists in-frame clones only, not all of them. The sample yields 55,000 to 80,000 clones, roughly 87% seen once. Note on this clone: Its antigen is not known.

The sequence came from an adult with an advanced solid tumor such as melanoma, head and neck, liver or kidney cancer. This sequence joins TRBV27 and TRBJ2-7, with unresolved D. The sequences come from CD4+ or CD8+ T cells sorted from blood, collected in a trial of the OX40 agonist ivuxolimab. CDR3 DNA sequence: TGTGCCAGCAGTTTCAGTAGACCTCCATCCTACGAGCAGTACTTC. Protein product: CASSFSRPPSYEQYF.